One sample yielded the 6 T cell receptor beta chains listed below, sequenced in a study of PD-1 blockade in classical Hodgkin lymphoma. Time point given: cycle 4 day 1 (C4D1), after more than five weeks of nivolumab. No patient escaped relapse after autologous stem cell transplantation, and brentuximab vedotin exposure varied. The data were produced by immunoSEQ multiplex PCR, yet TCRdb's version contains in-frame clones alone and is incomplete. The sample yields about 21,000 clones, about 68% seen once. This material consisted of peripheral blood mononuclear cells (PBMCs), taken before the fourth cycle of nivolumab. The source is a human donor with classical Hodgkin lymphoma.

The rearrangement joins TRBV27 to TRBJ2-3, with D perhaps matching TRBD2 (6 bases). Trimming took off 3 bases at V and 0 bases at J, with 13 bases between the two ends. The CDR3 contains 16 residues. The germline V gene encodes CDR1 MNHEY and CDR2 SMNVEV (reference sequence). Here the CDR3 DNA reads TGTGCCAGCAGTTTCACCGGGACTGGAAGCACAGATACGCAGTATTTT. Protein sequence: CASSFTGTGSTDTQYF.

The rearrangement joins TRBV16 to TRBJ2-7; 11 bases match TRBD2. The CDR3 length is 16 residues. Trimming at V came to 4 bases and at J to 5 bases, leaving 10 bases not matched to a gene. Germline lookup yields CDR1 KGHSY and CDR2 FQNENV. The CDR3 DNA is TGTGCCAGCAGCCGGTCACCCGGGACTAGCGGCCACGAGCAGTACTTC. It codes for CASSRSPGTSGHEQYF.

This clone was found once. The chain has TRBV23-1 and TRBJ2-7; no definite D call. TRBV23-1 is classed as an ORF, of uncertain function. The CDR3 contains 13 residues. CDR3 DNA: TGCGCATCCCCCCGTCACACATACTACGAGCAGTACTTC. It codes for CASPRHTYYEQYF.

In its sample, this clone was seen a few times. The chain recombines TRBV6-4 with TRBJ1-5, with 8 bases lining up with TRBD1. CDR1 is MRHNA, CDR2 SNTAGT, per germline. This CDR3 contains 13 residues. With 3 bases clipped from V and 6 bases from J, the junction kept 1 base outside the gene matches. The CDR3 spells CASSEQGGQPQHF. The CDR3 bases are TGTGCCAGCAGTGAACAGGGGGGTCAGCCCCAGCATTTT.

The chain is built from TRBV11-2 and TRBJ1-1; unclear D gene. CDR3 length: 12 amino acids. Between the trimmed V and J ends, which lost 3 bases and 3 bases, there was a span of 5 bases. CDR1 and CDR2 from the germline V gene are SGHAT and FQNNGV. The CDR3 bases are TGTGCCAGCAGCTTTTTTGACACTGAAGCTTTCTTT. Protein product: CASSFFDTEAFF.

The CDR3 loop is CASRTVFSYEQYF. CDR3 sequence (DNA): TGTGCCAGCAGGACAGTATTTTCCTACGAGCAGTACTTC. The V gene is TRBV2, the J gene TRBJ2-7; a possible D gene is TRBD1 (5 bases). The CDR3 extends over 13 amino acids. The ends were cut back, 6 bases at V and 1 base at J, with 10 bases in the middle. Germline lookup yields CDR1 SNHLY and CDR2 FYNNEI.